This is a list of T cell receptor beta chains from one sample in a study of CD8+CD57+ T cells in acquired aplastic anemia. TCRdb passed the reads through MiXCR, listing each CDR3 protein once. The data show some 170,000 distinct CDR3 sequences, roughly 48% seen once. Sequenced: sorted CD4+, CD8+, or CD8+CD57+ T cells (not recorded which) from PBMCs. Receptor source: a human donor with aplastic anemia. Each CDR3 is given with its conserved first and last residue. The D gene is left open where the match is weak. The size field is filled for only some rows; it gives once, few, many or a size class.

DNA: TGTGCCAGCAGCGAGGGGCTAGCCCTTATCAATGAGCAGTTCTTC
CDR3: CASSEGLALINEQFF
size: many
length: 15
V: TRBV9
J: TRBJ2-1
D: .

DNA: TGTGCCAGCAGCACCGCCTATGGCTACACCTTC
CDR3: CASSTAYGYTF
size: many
length: 11
V: TRBV12-3/TRBV12-4
J: TRBJ1-2
D: .

DNA: TGTGCCAGCAGCCAAGATAGTGTCCTTACCTACGAGCAGTACTTC
CDR3: CASSQDSVLTYEQYF
size: .
length: 15
V: TRBV14
J: TRBJ2-7
D: .

DNA: TGTGCCAGCAGCTCAGGGGTCCGGGACGAGCAGTACTTC
CDR3: CASSSGVRDEQYF
size: .
length: 13
V: TRBV7-2
J: TRBJ2-7
D: .

DNA: TGTGCCATCCGGGGGGCCGAGTACAATGAGCAGTTCTTC
CDR3: CAIRGAEYNEQFF
size: many
length: 13
V: TRBV10-3
J: TRBJ2-1
D: .

DNA: TGTGCCACCAGTCGGGACAGGGAGAACACTGAAGCTTTCTTT
CDR3: CATSRDRENTEAFF
size: many
length: 14
V: TRBV15
J: TRBJ1-1
D: TRBD1

DNA: TGCAGTGCTAGAGATAAATGGCTAGTCGACACCGGGGAGCTGTTTTTT
CDR3: CSARDKWLVDTGELFF
size: many
length: 16
V: TRBV20-1
J: TRBJ2-2
D: .

DNA: TGTGCCACAGGGGGAGGGACAGGGGGCACTGAAGCTTTCTTT
CDR3: CATGGGTGGTEAFF
size: .
length: 14
V: TRBV10-3
J: TRBJ1-1
D: TRBD1

DNA: TGTGCCAGCGGAGGGGGACAAAACACTGAAGCTTTCTTT
CDR3: CASGGGQNTEAFF
size: once
length: 13
V: TRBV2
J: TRBJ1-1
D: .

DNA: TGTGCCACCAGTGATCCAGGGCGAGGCTACACCTTC
CDR3: CATSDPGRGYTF
size: once
length: 12
V: TRBV24-1
J: TRBJ1-2
D: .

DNA: TGCGCCAGCAGTGAGTCGACAGGGGGCGGCTACACCTTC
CDR3: CASSESTGGGYTF
size: .
length: 13
V: TRBV10-2
J: TRBJ1-2
D: TRBD1

DNA: TGCAGTGCTTCTCGTCGCGGGACTAGCGGGGGATACGAGCAGTACTTC
CDR3: CSASRRGTSGGYEQYF
size: many
length: 16
V: TRBV20-1
J: TRBJ2-7
D: TRBD2

DNA: TGTGCCAGCAGCTTGGTGGCTAGCGGGGGGCACGAGCAGTACTTC
CDR3: CASSLVASGGHEQYF
size: many
length: 15
V: TRBV5-6
J: TRBJ2-7
D: TRBD2

DNA: TGTGCCAGCAGCGTAGACCTAGCGGGGCACTACAATGAGCAGTTCTTC
CDR3: CASSVDLAGHYNEQFF
size: many
length: 16
V: TRBV9
J: TRBJ2-1
D: TRBD2

DNA: TGTGCCAGCAGTGAAGAAGCGACCTCCCCCCAGCATTTT
CDR3: CASSEEATSPQHF
size: few
length: 13
V: TRBV2
J: TRBJ1-5
D: .

DNA: TGTGCCAGCAGCTTCTCCGAACTGCGCCCCGACCACGAGCAGTACTTC
CDR3: CASSFSELRPDHEQYF
size: .
length: 16
V: TRBV2
J: TRBJ2-7
D: .

DNA: TGCGCCAGCAGCTTGGATTGGGGCGAGGGCTACACCTTC
CDR3: CASSLDWGEGYTF
size: many
length: 13
V: TRBV5-1
J: TRBJ1-2
D: .

DNA: TGTGCCAGCAGTTACTCGACGGTGAGCTCCTATAATTCACCCCTCCACTTT
CDR3: CASSYSTVSSYNSPLHF
size: .
length: 17
V: TRBV6-5
J: TRBJ1-6
D: .

DNA: TGCAGTGCTAGCCGTACTAGCGGGGGGGCCGGGACGCAGTATTTT
CDR3: CSASRTSGGAGTQYF
size: .
length: 15
V: TRBV20-1
J: TRBJ2-3
D: TRBD2

DNA: TGTGCCATCGGTGAGTCAGGGGAGGGGCTTCCCCATGGCTACACCTTC
CDR3: CAIGESGEGLPHGYTF
size: .
length: 16
V: TRBV10-3
J: TRBJ1-2
D: .

DNA: TGTGCCAGCAGCGAAGACAGGGGGCAAGATGGCTACACCTTC
CDR3: CASSEDRGQDGYTF
size: .
length: 14
V: TRBV7-9
J: TRBJ1-2
D: TRBD1

DNA: TGCGCCAGCAAAACCGACAGTTCAGATACGCAGTATTTT
CDR3: CASKTDSSDTQYF
size: many
length: 13
V: TRBV5-1
J: TRBJ2-3
D: .

DNA: TGTGCCACGCGGGCCCCCGCCTACGAGCAGTACTTC
CDR3: CATRAPAYEQYF
size: medium-sized
length: 12
V: TRBV10-3
J: TRBJ2-7
D: .

DNA: TGTGCCAGTAGTATAGATCGGGCAGGGGGCGCAGATACGCAGTATTTT
CDR3: CASSIDRAGGADTQYF
size: many
length: 16
V: TRBV19
J: TRBJ2-3
D: TRBD1

DNA: TGCAGTGCTAGTGGGGGGGAGAGGGGTACCGGGGAGCTGTTTTTT
CDR3: CSASGGERGTGELFF
size: many
length: 15
V: TRBV20-1
J: TRBJ2-2
D: TRBD2

DNA: TGCAGCGCTCAAAGAGGGACTAATGAAAAACTGTTTTTT
CDR3: CSAQRGTNEKLFF
size: .
length: 13
V: TRBV29-1
J: TRBJ1-4
D: .

DNA: TGTGCCAGCAGCTTAGTCGCGTTATCTAGCACAGATACGCAGTATTTT
CDR3: CASSLVALSSTDTQYF
size: many
length: 16
V: TRBV7-9
J: TRBJ2-3
D: .

DNA: TGTGCCACCAGCATTATGGACGGGAGGGCCTCATACGAGACCCAGTACTTC
CDR3: CATSIMDGRASYETQYF
size: .
length: 17
V: TRBV15
J: TRBJ2-5
D: TRBD2

DNA: TGTGCCAGCAGTTACTCCCTTCCCGGGATAAGCACAGATACGCAGTATTTT
CDR3: CASSYSLPGISTDTQYF
size: .
length: 17
V: TRBV6-2/TRBV6-3
J: TRBJ2-3
D: .

DNA: TGTGCCAGCAGTGAAGTAGCTCCAGAGACCCAGTACTTC
CDR3: CASSEVAPETQYF
size: .
length: 13
V: TRBV25-1
J: TRBJ2-5
D: .

DNA: TGCGCCAGCAGCGAACGGACTAGCGAGGGCACCGGGGAGCTGTTTTTT
CDR3: CASSERTSEGTGELFF
size: many
length: 16
V: TRBV5-1
J: TRBJ2-2
D: TRBD2

DNA: TGCAGTGCTAGACCCGGGACAGGGTTCGTCGGTGGCTACACCTTC
CDR3: CSARPGTGFVGGYTF
size: many
length: 15
V: TRBV20-1
J: TRBJ1-2
D: TRBD1

DNA: TGTGCCAGCAGCCCACGGACTGTATACGAGCAGTACTTC
CDR3: CASSPRTVYEQYF
size: many
length: 13
V: TRBV7-9
J: TRBJ2-7
D: .

DNA: TGTGCCAGCAGTTTAGGGCGGCTAGCGGGAAACACCGGGGAGCTGTTTTTT
CDR3: CASSLGRLAGNTGELFF
size: many
length: 17
V: TRBV12-3/TRBV12-4
J: TRBJ2-2
D: TRBD2

DNA: TGTGCCAGCAGCCTTCGCCCCGTATCCGGGGGGGGGAGTCAAGAGACCCAGTACTTC
CDR3: CASSLRPVSGGGSQETQYF
size: many
length: 19
V: TRBV7-9
J: TRBJ2-5
D: TRBD2

DNA: TGTGCCAGTAGTATGGGCGACAGGCGGTACGAGCAGTACTTC
CDR3: CASSMGDRRYEQYF
size: .
length: 14
V: TRBV19
J: TRBJ2-7
D: .

DNA: TGCAGTGCTAGAGATGGTAGCGGGAGGGCCTACAATGAGCAGTTCTTC
CDR3: CSARDGSGRAYNEQFF
size: few
length: 16
V: TRBV20-1
J: TRBJ2-1
D: TRBD2

DNA: TGCAGCGTTGTTCTCGGATCAGGCGCCCGCACCTTC
CDR3: CSVVLGSGARTF
size: .
length: 12
V: TRBV29-1
J: TRBJ1-2
D: .

DNA: TGCGCCAGTGCCGGGACAGAGAACACCGGGGAGCTGTTTTTT
CDR3: CASAGTENTGELFF
size: .
length: 14
V: TRBV10-1
J: TRBJ2-2
D: TRBD1

DNA: TGTGCCAGCAGCTTGGGGACAGGGTTTGGCGAGCAGTACTTC
CDR3: CASSLGTGFGEQYF
size: few
length: 14
V: TRBV5-4
J: TRBJ2-7
D: TRBD1

DNA: TGTGCCAGCAGCTTCCGGTCTGGTCCCGGAGAGCAGTACTTC
CDR3: CASSFRSGPGEQYF
size: many
length: 14
V: TRBV11-1
J: TRBJ2-7
D: .

DNA: TGTGCCACCAGTCTAGATCAGAACACTGAAGCTTTCTTT
CDR3: CATSLDQNTEAFF
size: .
length: 13
V: TRBV15
J: TRBJ1-1
D: .